This T cell receptor (beta chain) originates from a study of blood T cells in healthy people across ages. Between the trimmed V and J ends, which lost 5 bases and 7 bases, there was a span of 27 bases. The length of the CDR3 is 17 residues. It was with a sample-barcoded 5' primer and a J-beta primer mix that a second PCR of roughly 6 to 11 cycles was run. TCRdb ran MiXCR on the 5' RACE reads and lists one entry per CDR3 protein. The sample records fewer than 750,000 distinct CDR3 sequences, more than 45% being singletons. This chain links TRBV12-3 or TRBV12-4 with TRBJ2-7, with D maybe TRBD2 (6 bases). Sequenced: blood. This receptor was identified in a woman older than 75 in good health. The CDR3 DNA follows: TGTGCCAGCAGTCTATTGAGTACTAGCCTCGCCTACAATGAGCAGTACTTC. Its protein is CASSLLSTSLAYNEQYF.